A single sample is the source of the 27 T cell receptor beta chains below, sequenced in a study of human T cells and chemical hapten exposure. TCRdb reprocessed the RACE reads via MiXCR and lists one record per CDR3 protein. Here the sample spans more than 85,000 distinct CDR3 sequences, nearly 35% being singletons. Time point specified: patch test 3, about 24 weeks after DPC sensitization. The treatment: therapeutic diphenylcyclopropenone sensitization with weekly scalp DPC. The specimen was whole blood, collected in connection with sensitization to the hapten diphenylcyclopropenone (DPC). The receptors were gathered from a man aged 35 to 55 with alopecia areata. Some clones in this sample may be carry-over from other donors' samples.

V usage is TRBV2 and J usage is TRBJ2-6, with D unclear. V lost 3 bases and J lost 4, with 4 bases in between. CDR3 size: 13 residues. Per germline, CDR1 SNHLY and CDR2 FYNNEI. The CDR3 sequence is CASSDLGANVLTF. DNA for the CDR3: TGTGCCAGCAGTGATTTGGGGGCCAACGTCCTGACTTTC.

The chain uses TRBV6-5 and TRBJ2-3; D is possibly TRBD1 or TRBD2 (6 bases each). Trimming removed 9 bases from V and 2 bases from J, with 18 bases in between. This CDR3 region has 15 residues. Per the germline V gene, CDR1 is MNHEY and CDR2 is SVGAGI. The CDR3 here is CASQTRRGTTDTQYF. For the CDR3, the DNA is TGTGCCAGTCAGACCAGGAGGGGGACCACAGATACGCAGTATTTT.

This clonotype has just a few counts. The genes are TRBV7-2 and TRBJ2-6; the match to TRBD1 covers 11 bases. The CDR3 sequence is 17 residues long. Germline V gene sequence: CDR1 SGHTA, CDR2 FQGNSA. V was clipped by 1 base and J by 3 bases; unmatched bases: 2. CDR3 DNA sequence: TGTGCCAGCAGCTTAGGGACAGGGGGCGGTGGGGCCAACGTCCTGACTTTC. Its translation is CASSLGTGGGGANVLTF.

This clonotype was seen a few times. The chain couples TRBV9 to TRBJ2-3; TRBD2 matches at 7 bases. The V gene end was trimmed by 3 bases and the J gene end by 4 bases; junction bases not matched to a gene: 8. Germline-derived CDR1 and CDR2 are SGDLS and YYNGEE. This CDR3 spans 15 amino acids. For the CDR3, the DNA is TGTGCCAGCAGCGGATTCGGGGGGACTGCAGATACGCAGTATTTT. Protein: CASSGFGGTADTQYF.

This chain links TRBV7-8 with TRBJ2-1; 10 bases are a match to TRBD2. The V gene's germline CDR1 is SGHVS and CDR2 FQNEAQ. With 8 bases clipped from V and 7 bases from J, the junction kept 20 bases outside the gene matches. The CDR3 has 18 amino acids. CDR3 protein: CASSLKIHTSGNGNEQFF. The CDR3 DNA follows: TGTGCCAGCTCCCTTAAAATACATACTAGCGGGAATGGTAATGAGCAGTTCTTC. The full variable domain, with the rest looked up from reference TRBV7-8 and TRBJ2-1, is GAGVSQSPRYKVAKRGQDVALRCDPISGHVSLFWYQQALGQGPEFLTYFQNEAQLDKSGLPSDRFFAERPEGSVSTLKIQRTQQEDSAVYLCASSLKIHTSGNGNEQFFGPGTRLTVL.

Only a few counts were recorded for this clonotype. The CDR3 spells CASSPAGTVYEQYF. Here the CDR3 DNA reads TGTGCCAGCAGTCCCGCCGGGACAGTATACGAGCAGTACTTC. The V gene is TRBV6-1, the J gene TRBJ2-7; 7 bases line up with TRBD1. V was pared by 5 bases and J by 4 bases, with 8 bases of the junction left unmatched. Germline assignment: CDR1 MNHNS and CDR2 SASEGT. The CDR3 consists of 14 residues.

In its sample, this clonotype ranks as medium-sized. The J gene is TRBJ2-7, the V gene TRBV29-1; D not certain. Germline CDR1 and CDR2: SQVTM and ANQGSEA. The CDR3 loop spans 12 amino acids. V was cut by 2 bases and J by 2 bases, with 7 bases left in between. The CDR3 reads CSVEQATYEQYV. DNA for the CDR3: TGCAGCGTTGAACAGGCCACCTACGAGCAGTACGTC.

This clonotype was seen only a few times. The CDR3 region has the DNA TGCGCCAGCAGACCTAGTGGGACAGGACAAAACATTCAGTACTTC. Translating gives CASRPSGTGQNIQYF. The V call is TRBV5-1, the J call TRBJ2-4; 8 bases map to TRBD1. Germline V gene data show CDR1 as SGHRS and CDR2 as YFSETQ. The CDR3 sequence is 15 residues long. Trimming removed 5 bases from V and 5 bases from J; junction bases left unmatched: 9.

This sequence joins TRBV3-1 and TRBJ2-1; D is undetermined. CDR3 size: 14 residues. Trimming removed 1 base from V and 4 bases from J, with 8 bases in between. Germline-derived CDR1 and CDR2 are LGHDT and YNNKEL (reference sequence). The CDR3 is CASSQAPLYNEQFF. DNA of the CDR3: TGTGCCAGCAGCCAAGCCCCCCTATACAATGAGCAGTTCTTC.

This clonotype was found a few times. The V call is TRBV9, the J call TRBJ2-2, with 7 bases matching TRBD2. This CDR3 comprises 15 residues. Germline lookup yields CDR1 SGDLS and CDR2 YYNGEE. Trimming removed 4 bases from V and 10 bases from J; junction bases left unmatched: 13. The CDR3 region is CASSPRDYLREELFF. CDR3 nucleotide sequence: TGTGCCAGCAGCCCCCGGGACTATTTAAGGGAGGAGCTGTTTTTT.

The chain recombines TRBV5-6 with TRBJ1-4, with 8 nucleotides matching TRBD1. Per the germline V gene, CDR1 is SGHDT and CDR2 is YYEEEE. V lost 4 bases to trimming and J lost 7 bases; unmatched junction nucleotides: 6. The CDR3 is 14 amino acids. CDR3 nucleotides: TGTGCCAGCAGCCTAACACAGGGGGGTGAAAAACTGTTTTTT. Residues: CASSLTQGGEKLFF.

The gene calls are TRBV29-1 and TRBJ2-3; the D is unclear. V shed 2 bases and J shed 0 bases, with 12 bases lying between them. The germline CDR1 and CDR2 sequences are SQVTM and ANQGSEA. The CDR3 covers 15 residues. CDR3: CSVELLRESTDTQYF. CDR3 coding DNA: TGCAGCGTTGAATTACTTAGGGAAAGCACAGATACGCAGTATTTT.

The chain recombines TRBV7-2 with TRBJ1-6; 8 nucleotides agree with TRBD1. Germline trimming cut 2 bases from V and 7 bases from J; bases unmatched to any gene: 4. Looked up from germline, CDR1 is SGHTA and CDR2 is FQGNSA. The CDR3 consists of 15 residues. This CDR3 is CASSLNGQGNSPLHF. CDR3 DNA: TGTGCCAGCAGCTTAAATGGACAGGGAAATTCACCCCTCCACTTT.

The chain is built from TRBV20-1 and TRBJ1-6; the match to TRBD1 covers 9 bases. The trim removed 0 bases at V and 7 bases at J, leaving 7 bases unmatched. Per the germline V gene, CDR1 is DFQATT and CDR2 is SNEGSKA (reference sequence). The CDR3 totals 16 residues. In nucleotides, the CDR3 is TGCAGTGCTAGAGATCCCAGGACAGGGGTAAATTCACCCCTCCACTTT. Protein: CSARDPRTGVNSPLHF.

The chain recombines TRBV7-9 with TRBJ1-1, with D perhaps matching TRBD1 (5 bases). Trimming cost V 7 bases and J 7 bases, with 10 bases left between them. CDR1 SEHNR and CDR2 FQNEAQ come from the germline V gene (reference sequence). This CDR3 is 11 amino acids long. DNA for the CDR3: TGTGCCAGCAACCAGGGAATTGAAGCTTTCTTT. Translating gives CASNQGIEAFF.

V and J are TRBV6-6 and TRBJ1-1; no clear D. The CDR3 covers 14 residues. Trimming left V 7 bases short and J 1 base short, with 13 bases between. The germline V gene encodes CDR1 MNHNY and CDR2 SVGAGI (reference sequence). CDR3 residues: CASTLVSGNTEAFF. The CDR3 DNA reads as TGTGCCAGCACTTTGGTTTCAGGGAACACTGAAGCTTTCTTT.

In DNA, the CDR3 is TGTGCCAGCAGCTTGGGTCGGGGGGCCTTCGATGAGCAGTTCTTC. Translating it yields CASSLGRGAFDEQFF. The chain is built from TRBV5-6 and TRBJ2-1; D possibly corresponds to TRBD2 (7 bases). This CDR3 has 15 amino acids. V was trimmed by 0 bases and J by 8 bases, leaving 15 bases between them. CDR1 and CDR2 from the germline V gene are SGHDT and YYEEEE.

The V gene is TRBV5-1, the J gene TRBJ2-2; the D gene is possibly TRBD1 (6 bases). The CDR3 contains 15 residues. Germline-derived CDR1 and CDR2 are SGHRS and YFSETQ. V gave up 7 bases and J gave up 4 bases, with 17 bases separating them. In nucleotides, the CDR3 is TGCGCCAGCCGGACCGGGACAACCATCACCGGGGAGCTGTTTTTT. It codes for CASRTGTTITGELFF.

V gene TRBV29-1 combines with J gene TRBJ1-2, with 8 bases aligning to TRBD1. This CDR3 has 14 residues. The germline V gene encodes CDR1 SQVTM and CDR2 ANQGSEA. The ends lost 3 bases at V and 8 bases at J; junction bases unmatched: 11. The CDR3 nucleotides read TGCAGCGTTGATTGGGCAGGGGGCAGTTTGGGCTACACCTTC. Encoded protein: CSVDWAGGSLGYTF.

The chain carries TRBV3-1 and TRBJ2-3; 7 bases agree with TRBD1. Germline V gene sequence: CDR1 LGHDT, CDR2 YNNKEL (reference sequence). J gave up 0 bases and V 4 bases, and 13 bases lay outside the gene matches. The CDR3 consists of 18 residues. In DNA, the CDR3 is TGTGCCAGCAGCCTCAAAAGGGGGCTAGGTCCTAGCACAGATACGCAGTATTTT. It is translated as CASSLKRGLGPSTDTQYF.

The chain carries TRBV6-4 and TRBJ1-5; no reliable D call. Germline lookup yields CDR1 MRHNA and CDR2 SNTAGT. V was trimmed by 4 bases and J by 2 bases, leaving 18 bases between them. The CDR3 contains 17 residues. Here the CDR3 reads CASSGRHSRGRNQPQHF. Here the CDR3 DNA reads TGTGCCAGCAGTGGGCGGCACTCCCGAGGGCGCAATCAGCCCCAGCATTTT.

This clonotype was counted only a few times. The genes are TRBV21-1 and TRBJ2-7; the table's D gene call, TRBD1, was not cross checked with the DNA. TRBV21-1 is termed a pseudogene. The CDR3 extends over 16 amino acids. Here the CDR3 DNA reads TGTGCCAGCAGCAAATCTAAGACAGGGGGATCCTACGAGCAGTACGTC. This encodes CASSKSKTGGSYEQYV.

The CDR3 region has the DNA TGTGCCACCAGTGATCCGGGTGGGGGGCGAGAGACCCAGTACTTC. Translation gives CATSDPGGGRETQYF. The rearrangement links TRBV24-1 to TRBJ2-5; possibly TRBD1 or TRBD2 for D (6 bases each). Germline-derived CDR1 and CDR2 are KGHDR and SFDVKD. The CDR3 covers 15 residues. Trimming took 3 bases from V and 4 from J, leaving 14 bases between them.

In this sample, this clonotype turned up a few times. The chain recombines TRBV7-2 with TRBJ2-3; no reliable D call. Trimming took 2 bases from V and 2 from J, leaving 8 bases between them. There are 14 residues in the CDR3. Germline values: CDR1 SGHTA, CDR2 FQGNSA. CDR3 bases: TGTGCCAGCAGCTTACGAGCGACCACAGATACGCAGTATTTT. It codes for CASSLRATTDTQYF.

This clonotype was found many times. The V and J genes are TRBV28 and TRBJ1-5, with D possibly TRBD1 on 6 matching bases. Germline V gene sequence: CDR1 MDHEN, CDR2 SYDVKM. The V gene lost 8 bases and the J gene lost 3 bases, with 17 bases spanning the gap. The CDR3 has 15 residues. The CDR3 bases are TGTGCCAGCGAGGGGAGGAGACAGGCCAATCAGCCCCAGCATTTT. Its protein is CASEGRRQANQPQHF.

The chain combines TRBV4-3 with TRBJ1-2; 8 positions agree with TRBD1. From germline, CDR1 is LGHNA and CDR2 YSLEER. V lost 0 bases and J lost 7; bases outside the gene matches: 7. The CDR3 consists of 15 residues. In nucleotides, the CDR3 is TGCGCCAGCAGCCAAGATGGACAGGGACAGGTTGGCTACACCTTC. Translating it yields CASSQDGQGQVGYTF.

J is TRBJ2-7 and V is TRBV2; 12 bases match TRBD2. After removal of 8 bases from V and 4 bases from J, the junction contained 6 bases not matched to a gene. The germline V gene has CDR1 SNHLY and CDR2 FYNNEI. This CDR3 contains 14 residues. The CDR3 DNA is TGTGCCAGCGGTGGACTAGCGGGGTTATACGAGCAGTACGTC. It codes for CASGGLAGLYEQYV.